This T cell receptor (beta chain) was retrieved from a study of blood T cells in healthy people across ages. Alongside a J-beta primer mix, a sample-barcoded 5' primer served in a second PCR lasting roughly 6 to 11 cycles. TCRdb redid the calling of the 5' RACE reads with MiXCR, one entry per CDR3 protein. The sample lists 450,000 to 700,000 distinct CDR3 sequences, 25% to 30% seen once, with under 20% in the top ten. Turning to this clonotype: No antigen is known for it.

CDR1 and CDR2 from the germline V gene are MNHNS and SASEGT. Trimming at V came to 6 bases and at J to 5 bases, leaving 5 bases not matched to a gene. The CDR3 is 15 amino acids. General study results and limits: In long-lived donors, naive CD4+ cell counts and diversity exceeded those of aged donors.

The receptor comes from a woman aged 70-85 years in good health. The chain recombines TRBV6-1 with TRBJ2-4; TRBD2 matches 12 bases. The sample taken for sequencing was blood. The CDR3 here is CASRPRTSGENIQYF. Written as DNA, the CDR3 is TGTGCCAGCAGGCCCAGGACTAGCGGGGAAAACATTCAGTACTTC.